Only one count was recorded for the clone carrying this T cell receptor beta chain. The antigen remains undetermined. There are 15 residues in the CDR3. Germline CDR1 is MNHNS and CDR2 is SASEGT. V was cut by 3 bases and J by 7 bases, with 16 bases left in between. Repertoires were generated with immunoSEQ multiplex PCR, while TCRdb's copy carries only in-frame clones and drops some. The sample carries 110,000 to 150,000 clones, roughly 93% recorded once. The sample originates from a study of T cell responses to AZD1222 COVID-19 vaccine. Study findings and constraints: Two AZD1222 doses significantly raised spike-specific TCR breadth and depth over controls. Most donors were white British and more were female, and clonal diversity was possibly underestimated.

Sample: peripheral blood, taken 28 days after the second AZD1222 dose. The chain recombines TRBV6-1 with TRBJ1-5, with a weak D call TRBD1 (6 bases). The clonotype originates from an adult who received the AZD1222 COVID-19 vaccine. The CDR3 nucleotides read TGTGCCAGCAGTGACCTCTCCGGACAGACACAGCCCCAGCATTTT. Translated, it gives CASSDLSGQTQPQHF.